This TCR beta chain was recorded in a study of shared clonotypes between healthy human individuals. About the research overall: Per-donor plates numbered three CD4 naive, three CD4 memory, two CD8 naive and one CD8 memory.

The CDR3 has 14 residues. J gave up 4 bases and V 5 bases, and 8 bases lay outside the gene matches. From germline, CDR1 is LNHDA and CDR2 SQIVND (reference sequence). A split of CD4+ cells into CD45RA+ naive and CD45RA-negative memory subsets was performed. When replicate PCRs were run on sorted subsets, they used approximately 0.2 ug DNA, some 29,000 T cell genomes. This table comes from immunoSEQ multiplex PCR, and its TCRdb copy is limited to in-frame clones, with some not included. The sample carries under 2.5 million clones, around 92% recorded once. On this clone: Its specificity is unknown.

Notes on the study in general: The study found lower generation probabilities in non-shared clonotypes than in those shared by all four donors.

The TCR comes from a man aged 18 to 29 in good health. Some clones in this sample may be carry-over from other donors' samples. V usage is TRBV19 and J usage is TRBJ2-7; 7 bases map to TRBD2. The sequenced material came from naive CD4+ T cells from PBMCs. Indicated subset: CD45RA+ positively selected. The CDR3 region is CASSDASGPYEQYF. The CDR3 coding sequence is TGTGCCAGTAGTGACGCTAGCGGCCCGTACGAGCAGTACTTC.